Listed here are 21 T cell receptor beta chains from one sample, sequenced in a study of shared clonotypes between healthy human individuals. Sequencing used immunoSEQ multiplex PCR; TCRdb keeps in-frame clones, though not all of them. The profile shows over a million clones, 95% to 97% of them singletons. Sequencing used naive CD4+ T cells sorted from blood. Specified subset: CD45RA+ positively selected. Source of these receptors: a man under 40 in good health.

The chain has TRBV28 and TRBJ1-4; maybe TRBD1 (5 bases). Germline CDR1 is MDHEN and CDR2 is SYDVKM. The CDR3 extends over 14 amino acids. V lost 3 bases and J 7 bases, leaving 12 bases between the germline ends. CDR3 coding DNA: TGTGCCAGCAGTTTTCAGGGTTGGGTTGAAAAACTGTTTTTT. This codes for CASSFQGWVEKLFF.

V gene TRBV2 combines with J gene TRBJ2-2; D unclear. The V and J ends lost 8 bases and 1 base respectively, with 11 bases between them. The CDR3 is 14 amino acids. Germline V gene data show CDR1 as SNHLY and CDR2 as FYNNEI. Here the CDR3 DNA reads TGTGCCAGCGGTACCGACTGGAACACCGGGGAGCTGTTTTTT. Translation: CASGTDWNTGELFF. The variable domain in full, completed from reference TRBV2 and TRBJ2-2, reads EPEVTQTPSHQVTQMGQEVILRCVPISNHLYFYWYRQILGQKVEFLVSFYNNEISEKSEIFDDQFSVERPDGSNFTLKIRSTKLEDSAMYFCASGTDWNTGELFFGEGSRLTVL.

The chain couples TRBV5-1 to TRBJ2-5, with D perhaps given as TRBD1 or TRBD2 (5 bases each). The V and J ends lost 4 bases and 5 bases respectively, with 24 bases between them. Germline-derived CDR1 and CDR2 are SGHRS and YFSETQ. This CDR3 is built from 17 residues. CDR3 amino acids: CASSAARGTLLGETQYF. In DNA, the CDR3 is TGCGCCAGCAGCGCCGCCCGGGGCACCTTACTGGGGGAGACCCAGTACTTC.

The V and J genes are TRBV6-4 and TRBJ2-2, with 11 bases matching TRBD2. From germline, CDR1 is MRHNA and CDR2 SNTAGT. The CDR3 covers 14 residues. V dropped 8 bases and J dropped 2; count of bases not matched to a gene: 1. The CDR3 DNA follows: TGTGCCAGCGGGACTAGCGGAAACACCGGGGAGCTGTTTTTT. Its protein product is CASGTSGNTGELFF.

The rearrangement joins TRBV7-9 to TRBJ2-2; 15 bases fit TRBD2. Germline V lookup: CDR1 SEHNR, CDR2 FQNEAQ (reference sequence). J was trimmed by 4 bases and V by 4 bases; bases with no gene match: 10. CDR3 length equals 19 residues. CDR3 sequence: CASSSEGLAGGPGTGELFF. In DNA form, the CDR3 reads TGTGCCAGCAGCTCCGAAGGACTAGCGGGAGGGCCGGGCACCGGGGAGCTGTTTTTT.

For the CDR3, the DNA is TGTGCCAGCAGCCACGACCTCCGAGGTAATGAGCAGTTCTTC. It yields the protein CASSHDLRGNEQFF. The chain couples TRBV14 to TRBJ2-1; D gene uncertain. The CDR3 sequence is 14 residues long. The V end was cut by 3 bases, the J end by 7 bases, with 13 bases between. From germline, CDR1 is SGHDN and CDR2 FVKESK.

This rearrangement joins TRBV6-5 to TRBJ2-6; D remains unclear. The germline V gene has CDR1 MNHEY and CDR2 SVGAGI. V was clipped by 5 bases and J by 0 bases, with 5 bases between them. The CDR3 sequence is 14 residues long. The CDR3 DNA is TGTGCCAGCAGTACCGACTCTGGGGCCAACGTCCTGACTTTC. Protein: CASSTDSGANVLTF.

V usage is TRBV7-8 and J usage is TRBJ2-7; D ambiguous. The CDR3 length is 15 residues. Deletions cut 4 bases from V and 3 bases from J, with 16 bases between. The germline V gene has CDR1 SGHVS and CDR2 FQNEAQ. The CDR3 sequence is CASSSIPGPFYEQYF. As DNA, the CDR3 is TGTGCCAGCAGCTCAATACCGGGTCCATTCTACGAGCAGTACTTC.

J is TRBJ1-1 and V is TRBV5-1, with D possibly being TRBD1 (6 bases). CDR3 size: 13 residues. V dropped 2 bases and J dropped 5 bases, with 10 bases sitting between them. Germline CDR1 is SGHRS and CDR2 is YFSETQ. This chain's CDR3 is CASSFTGPTEAFF. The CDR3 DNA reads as TGCGCCAGCAGCTTTACAGGGCCGACTGAAGCTTTCTTT.

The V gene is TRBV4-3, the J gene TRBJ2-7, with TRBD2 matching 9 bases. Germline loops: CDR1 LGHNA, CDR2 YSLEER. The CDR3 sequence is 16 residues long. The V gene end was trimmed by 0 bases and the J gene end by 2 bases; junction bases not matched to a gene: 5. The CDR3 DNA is TGCGCCAGCAGCCAAGAGATAAGCGGGAGGACCTACGAGCAGTACTTC. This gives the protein CASSQEISGRTYEQYF.

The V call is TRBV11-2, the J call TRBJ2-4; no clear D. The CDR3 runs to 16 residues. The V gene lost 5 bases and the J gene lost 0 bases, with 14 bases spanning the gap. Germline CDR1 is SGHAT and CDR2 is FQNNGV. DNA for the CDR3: TGTGCCAGCAGCCCATCCCTTGGCCTAGCCAAAAACATTCAGTACTTC. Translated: CASSPSLGLAKNIQYF. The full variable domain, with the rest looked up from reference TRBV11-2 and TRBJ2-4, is EAGVAQSPRYKIIEKRQSVAFWCNPISGHATLYWYQQILGQGPKLLIQFQNNGVVDDSQLPKDRFSAERLKGVDSTLKIQPAKLEDSAVYLCASSPSLGLAKNIQYFGAGTRLSVL.

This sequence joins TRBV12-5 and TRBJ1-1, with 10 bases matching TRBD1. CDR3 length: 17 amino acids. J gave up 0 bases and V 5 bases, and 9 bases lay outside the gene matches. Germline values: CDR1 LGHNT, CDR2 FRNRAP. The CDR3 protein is CASGTSGTGDMNTEAFF. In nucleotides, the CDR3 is TGTGCTAGTGGTACCTCCGGGACAGGGGATATGAACACTGAAGCTTTCTTT. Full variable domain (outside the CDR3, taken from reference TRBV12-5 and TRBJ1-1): DARVTQTPRHKVTEMGQEVTMRCQPILGHNTVFWYRQTMMQGLELLAYFRNRAPLDDSGMPKDRFSAEMPDATLATLKIQPSEPRDSAVYFCASGTSGTGDMNTEAFFGQGTRLTVV.

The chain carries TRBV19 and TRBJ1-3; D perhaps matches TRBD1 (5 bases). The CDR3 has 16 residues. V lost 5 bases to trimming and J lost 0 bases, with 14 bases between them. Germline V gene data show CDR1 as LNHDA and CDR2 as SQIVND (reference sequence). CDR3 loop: CASSDRDWSSGNTIYF. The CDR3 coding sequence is TGTGCCAGTAGTGATCGGGACTGGAGCTCTGGAAACACCATATATTTT.

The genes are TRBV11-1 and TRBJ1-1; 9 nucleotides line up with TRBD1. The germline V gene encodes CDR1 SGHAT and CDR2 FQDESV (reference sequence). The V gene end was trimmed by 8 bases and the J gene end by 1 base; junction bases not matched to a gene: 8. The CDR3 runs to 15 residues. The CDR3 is CASGKQGAENTEAFF. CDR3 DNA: TGTGCCAGCGGCAAACAGGGGGCAGAGAACACTGAAGCTTTCTTT.

For the CDR3, the DNA is TGTGCCAGCAGTAAGCAGGACCCAAGTGGGGGAGTGGATTTCTTT. It encodes CASSKQDPSGGVDFF. The chain recombines TRBV2 with TRBJ1-1; possibly TRBD1 for D (5 bases). The CDR3 totals 15 residues. The germline V gene encodes CDR1 SNHLY and CDR2 FYNNEI. V lost 5 bases and J 13 bases, leaving 26 bases between the germline ends.

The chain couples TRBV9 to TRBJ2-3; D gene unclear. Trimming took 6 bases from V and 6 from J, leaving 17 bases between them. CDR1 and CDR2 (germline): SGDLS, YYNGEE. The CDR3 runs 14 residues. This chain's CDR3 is CASTRSGGADTQYF. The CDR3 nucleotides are TGTGCCAGCACCCGGAGTGGTGGTGCGGATACGCAGTATTTT.

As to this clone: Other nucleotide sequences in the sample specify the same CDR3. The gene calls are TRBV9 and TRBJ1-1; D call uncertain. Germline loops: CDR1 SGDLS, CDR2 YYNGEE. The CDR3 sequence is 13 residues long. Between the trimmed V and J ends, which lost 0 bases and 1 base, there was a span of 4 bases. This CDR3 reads CASSVGRNTEAFF. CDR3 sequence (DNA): TGTGCCAGCAGCGTAGGCCGGAACACTGAAGCTTTCTTT.

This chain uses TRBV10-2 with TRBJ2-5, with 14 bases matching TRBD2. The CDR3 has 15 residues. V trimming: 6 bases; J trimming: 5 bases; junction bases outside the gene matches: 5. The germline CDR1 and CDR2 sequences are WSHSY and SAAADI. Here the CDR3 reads CASSLGLAGAETQYF. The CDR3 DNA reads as TGCGCCAGCAGCCTGGGACTAGCGGGAGCCGAGACCCAGTACTTC.

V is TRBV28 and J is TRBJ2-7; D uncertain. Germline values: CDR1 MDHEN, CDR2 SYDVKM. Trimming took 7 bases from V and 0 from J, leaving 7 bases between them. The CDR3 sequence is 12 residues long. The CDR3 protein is CASNGDSYEQYF. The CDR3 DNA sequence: TGTGCCAGCAATGGGGACTCCTACGAGCAGTACTTC.

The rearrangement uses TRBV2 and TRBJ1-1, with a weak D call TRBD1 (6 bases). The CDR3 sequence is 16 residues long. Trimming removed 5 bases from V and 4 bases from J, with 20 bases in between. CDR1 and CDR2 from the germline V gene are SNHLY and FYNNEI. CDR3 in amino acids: CASSPRAGGLGTEAFF. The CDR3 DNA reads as TGTGCCAGCAGTCCCCGGGCGGGGGGGCTGGGCACTGAAGCTTTCTTT.

CDR3 region: CATSREPTGDYGYTF. The CDR3 nucleotides read TGTGCCACCAGCAGAGAACCTACAGGGGACTATGGCTACACCTTC. The genes are TRBV15 and TRBJ1-2, with 7 bases identical to TRBD1. The CDR3 spans 15 residues. The germline V gene encodes CDR1 LNHNV and CDR2 YYDKDF (reference sequence). Germline trimming cut 0 bases from V and 3 bases from J; bases unmatched to any gene: 4.